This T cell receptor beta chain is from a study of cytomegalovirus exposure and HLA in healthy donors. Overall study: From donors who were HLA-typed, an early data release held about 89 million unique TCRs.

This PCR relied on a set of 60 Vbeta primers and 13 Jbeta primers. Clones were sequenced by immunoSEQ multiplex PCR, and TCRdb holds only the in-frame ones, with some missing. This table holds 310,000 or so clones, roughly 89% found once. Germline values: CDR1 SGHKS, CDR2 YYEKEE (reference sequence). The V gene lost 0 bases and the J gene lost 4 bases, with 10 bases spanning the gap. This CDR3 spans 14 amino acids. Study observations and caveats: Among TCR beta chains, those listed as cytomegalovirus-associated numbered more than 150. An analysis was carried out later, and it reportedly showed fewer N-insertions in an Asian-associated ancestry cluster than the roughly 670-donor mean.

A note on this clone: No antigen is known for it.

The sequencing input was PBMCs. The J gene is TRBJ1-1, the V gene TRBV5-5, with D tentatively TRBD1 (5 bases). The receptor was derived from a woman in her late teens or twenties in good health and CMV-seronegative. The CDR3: CASSLVGGPTEAFF. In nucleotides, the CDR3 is TGTGCCAGCAGCTTGGTGGGGGGACCCACTGAAGCTTTCTTT. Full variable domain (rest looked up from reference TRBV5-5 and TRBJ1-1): DAGVTQSPTHLIKTRGQQVTLRCSPISGHKSVSWYQQVLGQGPQFIFQYYEKEERGRGNFPDRFSARQFPNYSSELNVNALLLGDSALYLCASSLVGGPTEAFFGQGTRLTVV.